This paragraph covers one T cell receptor beta chain sequence. Its matching antigen is unknown. Blood sampling took place at baseline, cycle 4 day 1, and cycle 7 day 1. TCRdb keeps only in-frame clones here, not all; method: immunoSEQ multiplex PCR. The sample yields tens of thousands of clones, 87% seen once. The sample is drawn from a study of OX40 agonist ivuxolimab in advanced cancers. Study-level information: Ivuxolimab is a fully human IgG2 antibody that activates OX40 (CD134). Previous treatment with anti-PD-1, anti-PD-L1 or anti-CTLA-4 therapy was allowed; 40% had received some. Whole-study findings and limits: Nonresponders, in some cases, also had low normalized T-cell clonal expansion.

The CDR3 runs to 15 residues. V was pared by 0 bases and J by 6 bases, with 2 bases of the junction left unmatched. Looked up from germline, CDR1 is SGHRS and CDR2 is YFSETQ. The sample was CD4+ or CD8+ T cells sorted from blood, taken in a trial of the OX40 agonist ivuxolimab. The V gene is TRBV5-1, the J gene TRBJ1-5; TRBD1 matches at 11 bases. The TCR sequence derives from an adult with an advanced solid tumor such as melanoma, head and neck, liver or kidney cancer. The CDR3 DNA follows: TGCGCCAGCAGCTTGGAAGGGACAGGGGGTCAGCCCCAGCATTTT. As protein: CASSLEGTGGQPQHF. Variable domain in full (rest from reference TRBV5-1 and TRBJ1-5): KAGVTQTPRYLIKTRGQQVTLSCSPISGHRSVSWYQQTPGQGLQFLFEYFSETQRNKGNFPGRFSGRQFSNSRSEMNVSTLELGDSALYLCASSLEGTGGQPQHFGDGTRLSIL.